This is a list of T cell receptor beta chains from one sample in a study of T-cell reconstitution after alpha-beta-depleted transplantation in children. From the PCR reads, TCRdb called clonotypes with MiXCR, one entry per CDR3 protein. In the table there are approximately 350,000 distinct CDR3 sequences, over 9% of which are singletons. The starting material was PBMCs from the stem cell graft donor, obtained from the stem cell graft. These receptors were taken from a human donor who donated a stem cell graft to a child with acute lymphoblastic leukemia. CDR3s include the opening cysteine and the closing phenylalanine or tryptophan. The D gene is left open where the match is weak. The size field is filled for only some rows; it gives once, few, many or a size class.

TRBV19,TRBJ1-5,NA,NA,TGTGCCAGTAGTCACTTGGGGAGCAATCAGCCCCAGCATTTT,CASSHLGSNQPQHF
TRBV7-9,TRBJ2-3,NA,TRBD2,TGTGCCAGCAGACTACTAGCGGGACCCGCTGATACGCAGTATTTT,CASRLLAGPADTQYF
TRBV6-5,TRBJ2-1,NA,TRBD2,TGTGCCAGCATTTACTCGAGCGGGGGGGTTAGCTCCTACAATGAGCAGTTCTTC,CASIYSSGGVSSYNEQFF
TRBV15,TRBJ2-1,many,NA,TGTGCCACCAGCAGAGGGGGCGGAGGGGGATACAATGAGCAGTTCTTC,CATSRGGGGGYNEQFF
TRBV5-1,TRBJ2-2,many,TRBD2,TGCGCCAGCAGCTCCCCGCGGGGGACTAGTCACACCGGGGAGCTGTTTTTT,CASSSPRGTSHTGELFF
TRBV13,TRBJ2-6,few,NA,TGTGCCAGCAGCGCCCGGGCCTCTGGGGCCAACGTCCTGACTTTC,CASSARASGANVLTF
TRBV5-1,TRBJ2-2,many,NA,TGCGCCAGCAGCTTGGGACAGTCCGGGGAGCTGTTTTTT,CASSLGQSGELFF
TRBV5-1,TRBJ1-2,NA,NA,TGCGCCAGCAGCTTGGCCGGGGGGCTGGTCCATTATGGCTACACCTTC,CASSLAGGLVHYGYTF
TRBV7-9,TRBJ2-1,few,TRBD2,TGTGCCAGCAGCGACCGGACTAGCAGACACAATGAGCAGTTCTTC,CASSDRTSRHNEQFF
TRBV9,TRBJ1-2,many,NA,TGTGCCAGCAGTACCGGGACGCAATCTGGCTACACCTTC,CASSTGTQSGYTF
TRBV7-2,TRBJ2-7,NA,NA,TGTGCCAGCAGCGACTACTTCTCCTACGAGCAGTACTTC,CASSDYFSYEQYF
TRBV14,TRBJ2-7,few,NA,TGTGCCAGCAGCCAAGGAGTCGGGGAGCAGTACTTC,CASSQGVGEQYF
TRBV14,TRBJ2-5,few,NA,TGTGCCAGCAGCCAAGATTTAGTGCCGACTCACAGAGAAGAGACCCAGTACTTC,CASSQDLVPTHREETQYF
TRBV20-1,TRBJ2-1,NA,TRBD2,TGCGGAAGAGCGGGGATTTCCTACAATGAGCAGTTCTTC,CGRAGISYNEQFF
TRBV7-6,TRBJ2-5,many,NA,TGTGCCAGCAGAGAGGAAGTTGGAGGAGAGACCCAGTACTTC,CASREEVGGETQYF
TRBV25-1,TRBJ2-1,many,NA,TGTGCCTTGCAGGGGTTAGACAATGAGCAGTTCTTC,CALQGLDNEQFF
TRBV2,TRBJ2-7,NA,TRBD1,TGTGCCAGCAGTGAAGAGGACAGGTCCCTGGACGAGCAGTACTTC,CASSEEDRSLDEQYF
TRBV20-1,TRBJ2-5,few,TRBD2,TGCAGTGCCCAGCCGCTAAGCGGGAGGGAAGAGACCCAGTACTTC,CSAQPLSGREETQYF
TRBV11-2,TRBJ2-5,NA,TRBD2,TGTGCCAGCAGCTTACATAGGGGTATTAGGAGCGGGGAAGAGACCCAGTACTTC,CASSLHRGIRSGEETQYF
TRBV5-1,TRBJ2-3,many,NA,TGCGCCAGCAGCTTAGTTGGTACGCAGTATTTT,CASSLVGTQYF
TRBV5-5,TRBJ2-7,many,NA,TGTGCCAGCAGCTCGACCTTGACCAGAGGCACCTACGAGCAGTACTTC,CASSSTLTRGTYEQYF
TRBV11-2,TRBJ2-2,NA,NA,TGTGCCAGCAGCTTCAGTCGGCAGGGGAACACCGGGGAGCTGTTTTTT,CASSFSRQGNTGELFF
TRBV20-1,TRBJ1-1,few,NA,TGCAGTGCTAGTGAGGACAGCCTAGGAACTGAAGCTTTCTTT,CSASEDSLGTEAFF
TRBV4-1,TRBJ2-2,few,TRBD2,TGCGCCAGCAGCCAAGAGTGGTCGGGAGGGCCGTCCGGGGAGCTGTTTTTT,CASSQEWSGGPSGELFF
TRBV12-3/TRBV12-4,TRBJ1-6,few,TRBD1,TGTGCCAGCAGTTTTCAGACAGGGGTTAATTCACCCCTCCACTTT,CASSFQTGVNSPLHF
TRBV7-8,TRBJ2-2,few,TRBD2,TGTGCCACAGGGACTAGCGGGGACCAGAACACCGGGGAGCTGTTTTTT,CATGTSGDQNTGELFF
TRBV4-1,TRBJ2-7,few,TRBD1,TGCGCCAGCAGCATACGGACAGGGGGCGTCGAGCAGTACTTC,CASSIRTGGVEQYF
TRBV7-2,TRBJ2-3,few,NA,TGTGCCAGCAGCTCGGACCGTCCGGCGCAGTATTTT,CASSSDRPAQYF
TRBV3-1,TRBJ2-6,NA,NA,TGTGCCAGCAGCCAAGTGACTTCGAGGGCCAACGTCCTGACTTTC,CASSQVTSRANVLTF
TRBV7-2,TRBJ1-2,many,NA,TGTGCCAGCAGCTCCGGGGCCCACTATGGCTACACCTTC,CASSSGAHYGYTF
TRBV7-2,TRBJ2-1,many,NA,TGTGCCAGCAGCCGACGTTGGGGAGACTCCTACAATGAGCAGTTCTTC,CASSRRWGDSYNEQFF
TRBV27,TRBJ2-3,many,NA,TGTGCCAGCAGAATAGGACCAGCGTCTAGCACAGATACGCAGTATTTT,CASRIGPASSTDTQYF
TRBV4-3,TRBJ2-7,many,TRBD2,TGCGCCAGCAGCCAGGGACCGGGACTAGCGGGATACGAGCAGTACTTC,CASSQGPGLAGYEQYF
TRBV7-2,TRBJ2-3,few,NA,TGTGCCAGCAGCTTACCGGGACGGTCGGATACGCAGTATTTT,CASSLPGRSDTQYF
TRBV7-3,TRBJ2-1,few,NA,TGTGCCAGCAGCTTAATAGGAGCGGCCTCAGTCCAGTTCTTC,CASSLIGAASVQFF